The sequence of this T cell receptor beta chain was determined in a study of PD-1 blockade in classical Hodgkin lymphoma. TCRdb keeps only in-frame clones here, not all; method: immunoSEQ multiplex PCR. The sample contains about 10,000 clones, 82% of which appear only once. The CDR3 is made up of 14 amino acids. Germline V gene sequence: CDR1 SEHNR, CDR2 FQNEAQ (reference sequence). V lost 5 bases to trimming and J lost 7 bases; unmatched junction nucleotides: 5. Every patient relapsed after autologous stem cell transplantation, and brentuximab vedotin exposure varied. With regard to this clone: The antigen remains unidentified.

Study-level results: Repertoire differences have undefined causes, possibly disease activity or prior therapy.

The material was peripheral blood mononuclear cells (PBMCs), obtained before the second cycle of nivolumab. The sequence was collected from a human donor with classical Hodgkin lymphoma. The rearrangement uses TRBV7-9 and TRBJ1-4; 9 positions agree with TRBD1. The DNA of the CDR3 is TGTGCCAGCAGCCTACAGGGGGCGGCTGAAAAACTGTTTTTT. This codes for CASSLQGAAEKLFF.